These 3 T cell receptor beta chains share one sample of origin, sequenced in a study of cytomegalovirus exposure and HLA in healthy donors. PCR was performed using 60 Vbeta and 13 Jbeta primers. Libraries were prepared by immunoSEQ multiplex PCR; TCRdb keeps only in-frame clonotypes and omits some of them. This listing includes under 200,000 clones. Sequenced input: PBMCs. The receptor source for this set is a man aged 30 to 45 in good health and CMV-seronegative.

The chain uses TRBV28 and TRBJ2-4; a possible D gene is TRBD1 (6 bases). Germline V CDR1 and CDR2: MDHEN, SYDVKM. The V end was cut by 5 bases, the J end by 0 bases, with 11 bases between. The CDR3 has 15 amino acids. CDR3 DNA: TGTGCCAGCAGTCCCCAGGGGATAGCCAAAAACATTCAGTACTTC. Translation gives CASSPQGIAKNIQYF.

For this clone: Mismatch with germline at one junction end may stem from a read error. J is TRBJ2-7 and V is TRBV11-3; TRBD1 matches at 8 bases. Germline V gives CDR1 SGHNT, CDR2 YENEEA. The CDR3 is 14 amino acids. CDR3 nucleotides: TGTGCCAACAGCTTAAGACAGGGGACCTACGAGCAGTACTTC. The encoded protein is CANSLRQGTYEQYF.

J is TRBJ1-5 and V is TRBV21-1. TRBV21-1 is an annotated pseudogene. The CDR3 has 16 amino acids. The DNA of the CDR3 is TGTGCCAGCAGCACTAGGGGACTCTTTGGGAATCAGCCCCAGCATTTT. The encoded protein is CASSTRGLFGNQPQHF.